A single sample gave rise to the 26 T cell receptor beta chains below, sequenced in a study of CD8 T cells in ankylosing spondylitis. Their antigens are not known. MiXCR, run by TCRdb on the 5' RACE reads, gives a single entry per CDR3 protein. The sample yields about 450,000 distinct CDR3 sequences, 26% seen once. Points from the study as a whole: Seemingly characteristic of ankylosing spondylitis blood was a TCR beta motif consisting of about 8 highly homologous variants.

The sequencing input was blood, either unsorted or a sorted T cell fraction (not recorded which). The receptors were sampled from a male donor with ankylosing spondylitis.

This clonotype was detected only a few times. The chain recombines TRBV20-1 with TRBJ1-5; 9 nucleotides line up with TRBD1. This CDR3 spans 19 amino acids. The V segment lost 3 bases and the J segment 1 base; nucleotides outside the gene matches: 16. Germline V lookup: CDR1 DFQATT, CDR2 SNEGSKA (reference sequence). The DNA for the CDR3 is TGCAGTGCTAGTAACGTCGATGACAGGGGGAGGTGGAGCAATCAGCCCCAGCATTTT. Protein: CSASNVDDRGRWSNQPQHF.

This clonotype was picked up a small number of times. The gene calls are TRBV7-9 and TRBJ2-2; the D is unclear. The germline V gene has CDR1 SEHNR and CDR2 FQNEAQ (reference sequence). The V and J ends lost 2 bases and 0 bases respectively, with 10 bases between them. The CDR3 spans 16 residues. CDR3 coding DNA: TGTGCCAGCAGCTTACCAGCATTAACGAACACCGGGGAGCTGTTTTTT. Amino acid sequence: CASSLPALTNTGELFF.

This clonotype has just a few counts. The gene calls are TRBV20-1 and TRBJ1-1; D gene unclear. The V gene's germline CDR1 is DFQATT and CDR2 SNEGSKA (reference sequence). V lost 3 bases and J lost 0, with 8 bases in between. The CDR3 spans 13 residues. The CDR3 coding sequence is TGCAGTGCTAGGTCCGGGCTGAACACTGAAGCTTTCTTT. Translation gives CSARSGLNTEAFF.

This chain links TRBV12-3 or TRBV12-4 with TRBJ2-4, with 8 bases matching TRBD1. This CDR3 has 14 amino acids. The junction had 8 bases not matched to a gene; V was cut back by 5 bases and J by 8 bases. CDR3 sequence reads: CASSARDRYDIQYF. The CDR3 region has the DNA TGTGCCAGCAGTGCCCGGGACAGGTATGACATTCAGTACTTC.

This clonotype appeared many times. The rearrangement links TRBV20-1 to TRBJ2-1; 10 bases fit TRBD2. The junction had 3 bases not matched to a gene; V was cut back by 2 bases and J by 2 bases. Germline loops: CDR1 DFQATT, CDR2 SNEGSKA (reference sequence). This CDR3 is built from 15 residues. The CDR3, as DNA: TGCAGTGCTAGAAGTCTAGCGGGAGCCTACAATGAGCAGTTCTTC. It specifies CSARSLAGAYNEQFF.

In this sample, this clonotype turned up a few times. This chain uses TRBV6-2 or TRBV6-3 with TRBJ2-1; 7 bases fit TRBD2. This CDR3 has 15 residues. V lost 6 bases and J lost 6; bases outside the gene matches: 11. The germline V gene encodes CDR1 MNHEY and CDR2 SVGEGT. CDR3 coding DNA: TGTGCCAGCAGACCGATCTCCGGGACTATCAATGAGCAGTTCTTC. It specifies CASRPISGTINEQFF.

V usage is TRBV5-1 and J usage is TRBJ2-5, with 8 bases lining up with TRBD1. The CDR3 runs to 15 residues. Germline V CDR1 and CDR2: SGHRS, YFSETQ. The trim removed 0 bases at V and 5 bases at J, leaving 6 bases unmatched. The CDR3 DNA reads as TGCGCCAGCAGCTTGGGGCAGGGGGCTGAGGAGACCCAGTACTTC. Translated: CASSLGQGAEETQYF.

The chain carries TRBV18 and TRBJ2-6; 9 bases fit TRBD2. The germline gives CDR1 KGHSH, CDR2 LQKENI. V was clipped by 3 bases and J by 0 bases; unmatched bases: 9. The CDR3 is made up of 19 amino acids. The CDR3 reads CASSPSLAGAPSGANVLTF. The CDR3 nucleotides read TGTGCCAGCTCACCTTCCTTAGCGGGAGCCCCCTCTGGGGCCAACGTCCTGACTTTC.

The V gene is TRBV18, the J gene TRBJ1-1, with 9 positions matching TRBD1. With V trimmed by 4 bases and J by 3 bases, 3 bases remained unmatched. CDR3 size: 14 residues. The germline gives CDR1 KGHSH, CDR2 LQKENI. The CDR3 bases are TGTGCCAGCTCACGGACAGGGGCGGACACTGAAGCTTTCTTT. It encodes CASSRTGADTEAFF.

The chain uses TRBV30 and TRBJ2-3; 9 bases are a match to TRBD2. The V and J ends lost 1 base and 7 bases, in that order; junction bases with no gene match: 3. The CDR3 is made up of 13 amino acids. Germline CDR1 reads GTSNPN; CDR2 reads SVGIG (reference sequence). The CDR3 DNA is TGTGCCTGGAGTGCCCTAGCGGGAAATACGCAGTATTTT. Its protein product is CAWSALAGNTQYF.

This chain links TRBV5-1 with TRBJ1-2; no reliable D call. This CDR3 region has 14 residues. Germline V gene data show CDR1 as SGHRS and CDR2 as YFSETQ. V dropped 4 bases and J dropped 8 bases, with 18 bases sitting between them. The CDR3 DNA sequence: TGCGCCAGCAGCCCTAGGACGGACCGAGAGGGCTACACCTTC. Protein product: CASSPRTDREGYTF.

This clonotype was detected a few times. The chain uses TRBV29-1 and TRBJ1-1; 10 nucleotides agree with TRBD1. This CDR3 has 14 amino acids. Unmatched junction bases numbered 5, after V lost 4 bases and J lost 3 bases. Germline values: CDR1 SQVTM, CDR2 ANQGSEA. The CDR3 DNA sequence: TGCAGCGTTGTTGGCGGGACAGGGGACACTGAAGCTTTCTTT. Amino acid sequence: CSVVGGTGDTEAFF.

This clonotype has a count of ten or more. The CDR3 DNA reads as TGTGCCAGCAGTTTTCGGGCTAGTCTTTTCGATGGGTCCTACGAGCAGTACTTC. Translated, it gives CASSFRASLFDGSYEQYF. The V and J genes are TRBV12-3 or TRBV12-4 and TRBJ2-7; no definite D call. Trimming shortened V by 3 bases and J by 1 base, and 22 bases separated the two germline ends. This CDR3 has 18 amino acids.

This rearrangement joins TRBV5-1 to TRBJ2-5, with 9 bases aligning to TRBD2. Germline V gives CDR1 SGHRS, CDR2 YFSETQ. The CDR3 sequence is 16 residues long. V lost 5 bases, J lost 2 bases, and 10 bases stayed unmatched. DNA for the CDR3: TGCGCCAGCAGTTTGACAGCGGGAGGACCACAAGAGACCCAGTACTTC. Its protein product is CASSLTAGGPQETQYF.

This clonotype was counted a few times. The chain is built from TRBV29-1 and TRBJ1-2; possible D gene TRBD1, 6 bases. V was cut by 7 bases and J by 2 bases, with 11 bases left in between. CDR1 is SQVTM and CDR2 is ANQGSEA in the germline V gene. This CDR3 has 12 residues. The CDR3 DNA follows: TGCAGCGCGGACAGCCCAAACTATGGCTACACCTTC. This codes for CSADSPNYGYTF.

This clonotype showed up just a few times. This rearrangement joins TRBV5-1 to TRBJ2-7, with a possible D match to TRBD1 (6 bases). V was trimmed by 5 bases and J by 3 bases, leaving 15 bases between them. CDR3 length equals 14 residues. CDR1 is SGHRS and CDR2 is YFSETQ in the germline V gene. DNA for the CDR3: TGCGCCAGCAGGAGGAGCGAGGGGGACTACGAGCAGTACGTC. Protein sequence: CASRRSEGDYEQYV.

This chain uses TRBV10-3 with TRBJ2-1; 9 bases map to TRBD2. CDR3 size: 15 residues. Germline V gives CDR1 ENHRY, CDR2 SYGVKD. V was pared by 4 bases and J by 5 bases, with 6 bases of the junction left unmatched. In DNA, the CDR3 is TGTGCCATCAGTGCCCAGACTAGCGGAGACAATGAGCAGTTCTTC. Its protein is CAISAQTSGDNEQFF.

This chain joins TRBV29-1 and TRBJ1-2; D not resolved. Looked up from germline, CDR1 is SQVTM and CDR2 is ANQGSEA. The CDR3 loop spans 11 amino acids. V was cut by 4 bases and J by 2 bases, with 5 bases left in between. CDR3 nucleotides: TGCAGCGTTGCGGACAACTATGGCTACACCTTC. It is translated as CSVADNYGYTF.

The chain has TRBV25-1 and TRBJ2-6; the D is unclear. Between the trimmed V and J ends, which lost 7 bases and 9 bases, there was a span of 10 bases. CDR1 and CDR2 (germline): MGHDK, SYGVNS. The CDR3 runs 12 residues. CDR3 sequence (DNA): TGTGCCAGCATCTCTACCGGCAACGTCCTGACTTTC. Protein: CASISTGNVLTF. The full variable domain, with the rest looked up from reference TRBV25-1 and TRBJ2-6, is EADIYQTPRYLVIGTGKKITLECSQTMGHDKMYWYQQDPGMELHLIHYSYGVNSTEKGDLSSESTVSRIRTEHFPLTLESARPSHTSQYLCASISTGNVLTFGAGSRLTVL.

The CDR3, as DNA: TGTGCCAGCTCCTCCAATCGGGTGTTCGGCTCCGGGGAGCTGTTTTTT. It yields the protein CASSSNRVFGSGELFF. The V gene is TRBV27, the J gene TRBJ2-2, with unresolved D. The germline gives CDR1 MNHEY, CDR2 SMNVEV (reference sequence). V was cut by 8 bases and J by 6 bases, with 22 bases left in between. The CDR3 has 16 residues.

This chain joins TRBV3-1 and TRBJ1-3, with D uncertain. Per germline, CDR1 LGHDT and CDR2 YNNKEL (reference sequence). V was shortened by 7 bases and J by 0 bases, with 7 bases between the two germline ends. This CDR3 region has 13 residues. DNA for the CDR3: TGTGCCAGCATGTCGCTCTCTGGAAACACCATATATTTT. As protein: CASMSLSGNTIYF.

The chain links TRBV7-8 to TRBJ2-5; tentatively, D is TRBD2 (6 bases). V lost 5 bases, J lost 5 bases, and 18 bases lay in between. Germline V gene data show CDR1 as SGHVS and CDR2 as FQNEAQ. This CDR3 comprises 15 residues. The CDR3 bases are TGTGCCAGCAGCGCCACGGGGCGGGATGGGGAGACCCAGTACTTC. Translated: CASSATGRDGETQYF. The variable domain in full, with the rest retrieved from reference TRBV7-8 and TRBJ2-5, is GAGVSQSPRYKVAKRGQDVALRCDPISGHVSLFWYQQALGQGPEFLTYFQNEAQLDKSGLPSDRFFAERPEGSVSTLKIQRTQQEDSAVYLCASSATGRDGETQYFGPGTRLLVL.

This clonotype was detected only once. The rearrangement joins TRBV5-1 to TRBJ1-1; the D gene is possibly TRBD1 (6 bases). The CDR3 has 15 amino acids. The V end was cut by 3 bases, the J end by 4 bases, with 16 bases between. Germline-derived CDR1 and CDR2 are SGHRS and YFSETQ. CDR3 in amino acids: CASSSPTGKFTEAFF. Written as DNA, the CDR3 is TGCGCCAGCAGCTCTCCGACAGGTAAGTTCACTGAAGCTTTCTTT. Complete variable domain (other parts from reference TRBV5-1 and TRBJ1-1): KAGVTQTPRYLIKTRGQQVTLSCSPISGHRSVSWYQQTPGQGLQFLFEYFSETQRNKGNFPGRFSGRQFSNSRSEMNVSTLELGDSALYLCASSSPTGKFTEAFFGQGTRLTVV.

This rearrangement joins TRBV20-1 to TRBJ2-1, with unresolved D. The CDR3 has 13 residues. Germline V gene data show CDR1 as DFQATT and CDR2 as SNEGSKA (reference sequence). This CDR3 is CSPTPTYYNEQFF. The CDR3 nucleotides read TGCAGCCCTACCCCCACTTACTACAATGAGCAGTTCTTC.

This clonotype was detected a few times. The gene calls are TRBV5-1 and TRBJ1-1; D is undetermined. The CDR3 spans 14 residues. Between the trimmed V and J ends, which lost 1 base and 1 base, there was a span of 8 bases. CDR1 is SGHRS and CDR2 is YFSETQ in the germline V gene. In DNA form, the CDR3 reads TGCGCCAGCAGCTTGAACCTGTGGAACACTGAAGCTTTCTTT. This encodes CASSLNLWNTEAFF.

The chain has TRBV7-2 and TRBJ2-2; 8 bases agree with TRBD2. Germline assignment: CDR1 SGHTA and CDR2 FQGNSA. V lost 5 bases, J lost 11 bases, and 10 bases stayed unmatched. CDR3 length: 14 residues. Here the CDR3 reads CASSPGLAMGELFF. The CDR3 DNA is TGTGCCAGCAGCCCTGGACTAGCAATGGGAGAGCTGTTTTTT.